This T cell receptor beta chain was retrieved from a study of CD8 T cells in Susac syndrome. With random hexamers, reverse transcription was performed on about 0.5 to 1 ug of RNA. TCRdb passed the immunoSEQ multiplex PCR reads through MiXCR, listing each CDR3 protein once. The sample comprises some 80,000 distinct CDR3 sequences, over 90% of which are singletons, and roughly 0.26% rests with the top ten. Germline assignment: CDR1 GTSNPN and CDR2 SVGIG (reference sequence). This CDR3 comprises 13 residues. Deletions cut 2 bases from V and 4 bases from J, with 11 bases between. The sequenced sample consisted of CD8+ T cells from PBMCs. The origin of this receptor is a human donor in good health. The chain carries TRBV30 and TRBJ1-1, with unresolved D. The CDR3 DNA reads TGTGCCTGGAGTTTTTCGGCCGGCACTGAAGCTTTCTTT. It codes for CAWSFSAGTEAFF. Filled out from reference TRBV30 and TRBJ1-1, the complete variable domain reads SQTIHQWPATLVQPVGSPLSLECTVEGTSNPNLYWYRQAAGRGLQLLFYSVGIGQISSEVPQNLSASRPQDRQFILSSKKLLLSDSGFYLCAWSFSAGTEAFFGQGTRLTVV.